The 15 T cell receptor beta chains below were found in one sample sequenced in a study of T cell repertoires in cytomegalovirus infection. These receptors are not linked to any known antigen. Via MiXCR, TCRdb re-called the reads, giving one row per CDR3 protein. In the table there are about 500,000 distinct CDR3 sequences, roughly a third of which are singletons. This specimen was cultured PBMCs, taken from culture after CMV antigen stimulation. The receptors originated from a human donor in good health (CMV status not recorded). Some clones in this sample may be carry-over from other donors' samples.

The chain uses TRBV9 and TRBJ2-3, with D unclear. CDR3 length: 14 amino acids. Germline V gene sequence: CDR1 SGDLS, CDR2 YYNGEE. Trimming took off 0 bases at V and 2 bases at J, with 7 bases between the two ends. The CDR3 nucleotides read TGTGCCAGCAGCGTAGCGGAGCTCACAGATACGCAGTATTTT. Translation: CASSVAELTDTQYF.

This clonotype was seen ten or more times. V usage is TRBV7-8 and J usage is TRBJ2-4, with a tentative D call TRBD2 (5 bases). CDR3 length: 15 amino acids. CDR1 is SGHVS, CDR2 FQNEAQ, per germline. V lost 5 bases to trimming and J lost 1 base, with 12 bases between them. CDR3 sequence (DNA): TGTGCCAGCAGCCCCGACAAGCGGGCCAAAAACATTCAGTACTTC. Its protein product is CASSPDKRAKNIQYF.

J is TRBJ2-5 and V is TRBV5-1; tentatively, D is TRBD1 (6 bases). V shed 2 bases and J shed 5 bases, with 16 bases lying between them. CDR1 and CDR2 from the germline V gene are SGHRS and YFSETQ. The CDR3 extends over 15 amino acids. The CDR3 bases are TGCGCCAGCAGCTTTTTGGGACATTTTGGGGAGACCCAGTACTTC. Protein sequence: CASSFLGHFGETQYF.

The chain joins TRBV7-2 to TRBJ1-3; TRBD1 might be the D (6 bases). Per the germline V gene, CDR1 is SGHTA and CDR2 is FQGNSA. V lost 7 bases and J lost 2, with 18 bases in between. The CDR3 has 16 amino acids. The CDR3 DNA reads as TGTGCCAGCAACCAACAGGGCCATGGACCTGGAAACACCATATATTTT. Encoded protein: CASNQQGHGPGNTIYF.

The chain recombines TRBV6-2 or TRBV6-3 with TRBJ2-7, with a possible D match to TRBD2 (7 bases). This CDR3 comprises 17 residues. V gave up 2 bases and J gave up 5 bases, with 22 bases separating them. The V gene's germline CDR1 is MNHEY and CDR2 SVGEGT. CDR3 protein: CASSYPEGEGNGNEQYF. The CDR3 DNA sequence: TGTGCCAGCAGTTACCCCGAGGGGGAGGGGAACGGCAACGAGCAGTACTTC.

This clonotype was observed a few times. The chain recombines TRBV2 with TRBJ2-1; 9 bases line up with TRBD2. CDR1 SNHLY and CDR2 FYNNEI come from the germline V gene. V lost 10 bases, J lost 0 bases, and 7 bases stayed unmatched. The CDR3 length is 15 residues. The CDR3: CATSSGTSSYNEQFF. The DNA of the CDR3 is TGTGCCACCTCTAGCGGGACAAGCTCCTACAATGAGCAGTTCTTC.

This clonotype was found many times. This sequence joins TRBV7-2 and TRBJ2-3; 10 positions agree with TRBD2. This CDR3 has 14 amino acids. V lost 6 bases, J lost 0 bases, and 0 bases stayed unmatched. Germline loops: CDR1 SGHTA, CDR2 FQGNSA. Here the CDR3 reads CASRTSGSTDTQYF. Here the CDR3 DNA reads TGTGCCAGCAGGACTAGCGGGAGCACAGATACGCAGTATTTT.

There are many counts of this clonotype. The chain recombines TRBV7-2 with TRBJ1-1; 7 bases match TRBD1. The CDR3 contains 15 residues. The germline gives CDR1 SGHTA, CDR2 FQGNSA. V shed 2 bases and J 2 bases; nucleotides not matched to a gene: 5. For the CDR3, the DNA is TGTGCCAGCAGCTTATTTCCAGGGGGTAACACTGAAGCTTTCTTT. It specifies CASSLFPGGNTEAFF.

The chain is built from TRBV19 and TRBJ2-2; D is possibly TRBD1 or TRBD2 (6 bases each). Trimming stripped 3 bases from V and 4 bases from J, with 15 bases between. The CDR3 has 16 amino acids. Germline values: CDR1 LNHDA, CDR2 SQIVND (reference sequence). The CDR3 spells CASSMLWRGSTGELFF. The CDR3 DNA follows: TGTGCCAGTAGTATGCTTTGGAGGGGGTCCACCGGGGAGCTGTTTTTT.

This chain joins TRBV11-3 and TRBJ2-4; weak D call: TRBD1 (6 bases). CDR1 SGHNT and CDR2 YENEEA come from the germline V gene. The CDR3 consists of 16 residues. Trimming took off 6 bases at V and 0 bases at J, with 15 bases between the two ends. The CDR3 coding sequence is TGTGCCAGCAGTAACAGACAGGTCCTAGCCAAAAACATTCAGTACTTC. Translation gives CASSNRQVLAKNIQYF.

This clonotype was counted between two and nine times. The chain employs TRBV7-2 and TRBJ1-2, with D possibly being TRBD1 (6 bases). Trimming removed 5 bases from V and 6 bases from J, with 16 bases in between. Germline V CDR1 and CDR2: SGHTA, FQGNSA. The length of the CDR3 is 14 residues. In DNA, the CDR3 is TGTGCCAGCAGCGTAGACAGGTCTTACGATGGCTACACCTTC. Amino acids: CASSVDRSYDGYTF.

V usage is TRBV4-2 and J usage is TRBJ1-6, with TRBD1 matching over 8 bases. The CDR3 consists of 16 residues. Looked up from germline, CDR1 is LGHNA and CDR2 is YNFKEQ. The V and J ends lost 0 bases and 5 bases, in that order; junction bases with no gene match: 3. As DNA, the CDR3 is TGTGCCAGCAGCCAAGATCGGGACAGGAATAATTCACCCCTCCACTTT. Residues: CASSQDRDRNNSPLHF.

This chain uses TRBV7-2 with TRBJ2-2; weak D call: TRBD1 (5 bases). Trimming stripped 0 bases from V and 7 bases from J, with 9 bases between. Germline-derived CDR1 and CDR2 are SGHTA and FQGNSA. The CDR3 sequence is 14 residues long. The CDR3 sequence: CASSLAPRGGELFF. The CDR3 coding sequence is TGTGCCAGCAGCTTAGCGCCTAGGGGCGGGGAGCTGTTTTTT.

This clonotype was observed a few times. This chain connects TRBV6-2 or TRBV6-3 to TRBJ2-1, with TRBD2 as a possible D gene (6 bases). V gave up 6 bases and J gave up 0 bases, with 9 bases separating them. Germline values: CDR1 MNHEY, CDR2 SVGEGT. This CDR3 is 14 amino acids long. In DNA form, the CDR3 reads TGTGCCAGCAGCGGGAGTGGCTCCTACAATGAGCAGTTCTTC. This gives the protein CASSGSGSYNEQFF.

This clonotype was recorded a few times. The chain couples TRBV10-3 to TRBJ2-3; no clear D. Germline-derived CDR1 and CDR2 are ENHRY and SYGVKD. Trimming shortened V by 8 bases and J by 2 bases, and 11 bases separated the two germline ends. The CDR3 is 13 amino acids. The CDR3, as DNA: TGTGCCATCTCGCTGCCATCCACAGATACGCAGTATTTT. It yields the protein CAISLPSTDTQYF.